This TCR beta chain was observed in a study of blood T cell repertoires in COVID-19. Here immunoSEQ multiplex PCR was the method, and the copy in TCRdb shows in-frame clones only, minus some. Here the sample spans approximately 100,000 clones, approximately 92% being singletons. This clone was picked up one time. Trimming took 6 bases from V and 0 from J, leaving 14 bases between them. The CDR3 is 15 residues long. Germline V gene sequence: CDR1 MDHEN, CDR2 SYDVKM. The chain employs TRBV28 and TRBJ1-1; D possibly corresponds to TRBD1 (6 bases). The sequencing input was peripheral blood. This sequence originates from a man aged 45 to 65 with active COVID-19. The CDR3 DNA reads as TGTGCCAGCAGCCGGACAGCGGTCCTGAACACTGAAGCTTTCTTT. This codes for CASSRTAVLNTEAFF.